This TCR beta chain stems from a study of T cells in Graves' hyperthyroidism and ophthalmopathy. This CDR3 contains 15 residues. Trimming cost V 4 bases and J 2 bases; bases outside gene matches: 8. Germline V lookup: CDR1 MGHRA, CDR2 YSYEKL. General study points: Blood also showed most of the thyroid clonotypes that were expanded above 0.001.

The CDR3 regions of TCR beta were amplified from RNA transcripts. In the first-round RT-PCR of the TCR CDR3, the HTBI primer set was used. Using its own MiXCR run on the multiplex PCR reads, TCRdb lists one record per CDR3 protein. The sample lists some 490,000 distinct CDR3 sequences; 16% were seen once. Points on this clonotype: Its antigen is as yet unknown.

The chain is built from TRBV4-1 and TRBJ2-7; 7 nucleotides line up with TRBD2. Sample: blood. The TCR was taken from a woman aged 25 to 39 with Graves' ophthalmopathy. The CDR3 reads CASSPSGGRAYEQYF. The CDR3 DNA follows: TGCGCCAGCAGCCCTAGTGGGGGGAGGGCCTACGAGCAGTACTTC.